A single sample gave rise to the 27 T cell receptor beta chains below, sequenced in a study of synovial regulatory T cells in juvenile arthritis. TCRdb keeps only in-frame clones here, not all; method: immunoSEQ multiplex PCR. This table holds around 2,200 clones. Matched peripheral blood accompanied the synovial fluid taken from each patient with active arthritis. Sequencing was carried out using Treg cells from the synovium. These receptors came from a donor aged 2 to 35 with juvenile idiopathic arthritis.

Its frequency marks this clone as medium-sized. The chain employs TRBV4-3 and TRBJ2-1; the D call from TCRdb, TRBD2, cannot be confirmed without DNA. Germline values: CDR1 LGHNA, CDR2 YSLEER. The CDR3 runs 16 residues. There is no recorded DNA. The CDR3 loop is CASSQVLSGGGLEQFF.

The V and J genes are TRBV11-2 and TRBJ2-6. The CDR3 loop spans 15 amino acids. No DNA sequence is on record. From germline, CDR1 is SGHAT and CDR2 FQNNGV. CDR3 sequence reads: CASSLGLSWANVLTF.

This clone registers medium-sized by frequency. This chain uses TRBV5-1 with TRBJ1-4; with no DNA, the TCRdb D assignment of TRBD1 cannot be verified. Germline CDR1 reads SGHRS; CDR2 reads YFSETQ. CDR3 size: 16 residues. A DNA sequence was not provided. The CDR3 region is CASSPNPGTGDEKLFF.

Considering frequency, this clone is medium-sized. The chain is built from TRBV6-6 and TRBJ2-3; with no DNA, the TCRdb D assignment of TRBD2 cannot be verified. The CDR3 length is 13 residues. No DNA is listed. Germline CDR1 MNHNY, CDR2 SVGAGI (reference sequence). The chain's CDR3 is CASTSPYTDTQYF.

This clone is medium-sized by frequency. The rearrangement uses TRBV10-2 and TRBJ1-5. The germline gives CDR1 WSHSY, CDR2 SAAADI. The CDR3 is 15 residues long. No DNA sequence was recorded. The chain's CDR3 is CASSESVVMNQPQHF.

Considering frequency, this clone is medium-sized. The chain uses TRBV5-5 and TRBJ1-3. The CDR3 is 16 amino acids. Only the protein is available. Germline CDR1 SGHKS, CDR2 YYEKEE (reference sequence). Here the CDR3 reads CASSFLGESSGNTIYF.

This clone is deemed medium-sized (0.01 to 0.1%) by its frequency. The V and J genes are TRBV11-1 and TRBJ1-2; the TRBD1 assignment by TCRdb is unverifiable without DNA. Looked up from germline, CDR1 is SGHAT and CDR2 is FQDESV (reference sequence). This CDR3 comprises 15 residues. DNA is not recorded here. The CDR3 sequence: CASSPTDRDAYGYTF. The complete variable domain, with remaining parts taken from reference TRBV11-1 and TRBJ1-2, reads EAEVAQSPRYKITEKSQAVAFWCDPISGHATLYWYRQILGQGPELLVQFQDESVVDDSQLPKDRFSAERLKGVDSTLKIQPAELGDSAMYLCASSPTDRDAYGYTFGSGTRLTVV.

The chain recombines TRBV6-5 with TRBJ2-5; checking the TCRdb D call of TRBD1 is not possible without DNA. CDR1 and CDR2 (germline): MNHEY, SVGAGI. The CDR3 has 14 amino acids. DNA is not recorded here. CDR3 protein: CASSYFNSIDEQYF.

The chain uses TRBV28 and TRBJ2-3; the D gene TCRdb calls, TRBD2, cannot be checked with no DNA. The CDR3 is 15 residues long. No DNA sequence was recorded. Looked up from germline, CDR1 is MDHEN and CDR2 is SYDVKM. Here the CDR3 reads CASSLRTSATDTQYF.

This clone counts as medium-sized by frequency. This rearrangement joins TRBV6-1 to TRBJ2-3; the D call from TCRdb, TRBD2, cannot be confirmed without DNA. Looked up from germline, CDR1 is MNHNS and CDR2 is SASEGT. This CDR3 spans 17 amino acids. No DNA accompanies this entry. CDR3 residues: CASSVLAGGFSTDTQYF.

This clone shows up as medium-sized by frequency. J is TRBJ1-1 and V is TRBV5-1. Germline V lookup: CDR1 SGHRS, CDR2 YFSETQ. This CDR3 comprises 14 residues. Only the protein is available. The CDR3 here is CASSLDRGGTEAFF.

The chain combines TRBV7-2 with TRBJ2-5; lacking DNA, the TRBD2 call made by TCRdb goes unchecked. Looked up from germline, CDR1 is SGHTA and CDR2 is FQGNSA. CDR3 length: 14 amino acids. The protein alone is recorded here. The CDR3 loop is CASSSMGLAGGQYF. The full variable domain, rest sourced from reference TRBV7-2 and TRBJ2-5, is GAGVSQSPSNKVTEKGKDVELRCDPISGHTALYWYRQSLGQGLEFLIYFQGNSAPDKSGLPSDRFSAERTGGSVSTLTIQRTQQEDSAVYLCASSSMGLAGGQYFGPGTRLLVL.

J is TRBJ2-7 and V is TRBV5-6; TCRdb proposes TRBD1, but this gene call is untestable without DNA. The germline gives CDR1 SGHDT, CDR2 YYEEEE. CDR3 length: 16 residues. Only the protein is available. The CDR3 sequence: CASSLGRGDTQYEQYF.

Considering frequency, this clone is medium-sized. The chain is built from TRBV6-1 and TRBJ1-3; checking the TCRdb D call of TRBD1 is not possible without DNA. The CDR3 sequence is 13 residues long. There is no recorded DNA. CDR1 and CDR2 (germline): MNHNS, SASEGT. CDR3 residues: CASRAGSGNTIYF.

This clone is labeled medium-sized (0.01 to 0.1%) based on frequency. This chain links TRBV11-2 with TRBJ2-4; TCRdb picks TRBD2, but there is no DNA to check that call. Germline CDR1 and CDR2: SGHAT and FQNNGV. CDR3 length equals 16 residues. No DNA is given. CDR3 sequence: CASSLGAGLAKNIQYF.

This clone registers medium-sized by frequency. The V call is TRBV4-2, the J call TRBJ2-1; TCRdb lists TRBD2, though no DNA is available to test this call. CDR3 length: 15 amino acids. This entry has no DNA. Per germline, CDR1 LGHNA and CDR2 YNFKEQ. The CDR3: CASRPSGSSYNEQFF.

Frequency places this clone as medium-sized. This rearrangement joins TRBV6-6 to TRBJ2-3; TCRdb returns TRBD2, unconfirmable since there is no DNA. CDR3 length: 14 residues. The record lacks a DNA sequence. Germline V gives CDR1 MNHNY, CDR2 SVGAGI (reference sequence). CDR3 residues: CASRLAGGSDTQYF.

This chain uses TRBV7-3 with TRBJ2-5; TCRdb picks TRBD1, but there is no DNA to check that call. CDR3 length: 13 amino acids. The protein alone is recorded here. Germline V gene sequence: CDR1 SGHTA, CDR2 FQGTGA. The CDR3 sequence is CASSQGYQETQYF.

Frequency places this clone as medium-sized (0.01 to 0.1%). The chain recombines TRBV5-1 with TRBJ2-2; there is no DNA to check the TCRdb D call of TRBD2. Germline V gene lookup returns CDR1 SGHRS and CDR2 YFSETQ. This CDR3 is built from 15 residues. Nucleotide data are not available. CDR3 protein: CASSLGRLITGELFF.

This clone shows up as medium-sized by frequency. The CDR3 loop is CSARRGNQFF. The rearrangement uses TRBV20-1 and TRBJ2-1; TCRdb returns TRBD2, unconfirmable since there is no DNA. The CDR3 runs 10 residues. No coding sequence is recorded. CDR1 is DFQATT and CDR2 is SNEGSKA in the germline V gene (reference sequence).

The CDR3 protein is CASSVGTSGRAEGSYEQYF. J is TRBJ2-7 and V is TRBV9; the D call from TCRdb, TRBD2, cannot be confirmed without DNA. CDR3 length equals 19 residues. DNA for this receptor is not on file. Germline V gene sequence: CDR1 SGDLS, CDR2 YYNGEE.

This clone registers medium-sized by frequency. The CDR3 is CASSHPSGGLNYGYTF. The chain carries TRBV4-1 and TRBJ1-2. Germline V gives CDR1 MGHRA, CDR2 YSYEKL. The CDR3 has 16 residues. No nucleotide data were recorded.

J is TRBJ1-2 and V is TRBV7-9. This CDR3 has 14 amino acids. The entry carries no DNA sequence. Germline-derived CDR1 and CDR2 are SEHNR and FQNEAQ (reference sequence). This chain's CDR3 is CASSRPGTGKGYTF. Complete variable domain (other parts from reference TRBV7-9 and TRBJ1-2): DTGVSQNPRHKITKRGQNVTFRCDPISEHNRLYWYRQTLGQGPEFLTYFQNEAQLEKSRLLSDRFSAERPKGSFSTLEIQRTEQGDSAMYLCASSRPGTGKGYTFGSGTRLTVV.

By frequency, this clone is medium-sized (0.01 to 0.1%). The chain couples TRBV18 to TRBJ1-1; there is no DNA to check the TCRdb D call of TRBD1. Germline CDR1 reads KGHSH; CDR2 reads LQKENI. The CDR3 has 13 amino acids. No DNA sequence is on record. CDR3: CASSPQANTEAFF. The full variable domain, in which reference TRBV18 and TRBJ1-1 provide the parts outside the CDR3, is NAGVMQNPRHLVRRRGQEARLRCSPMKGHSHVYWYRQLPEEGLKFMVYLQKENIIDESGMPKERFSAEFPKEGPSILRIQQVVRGDSAAYFCASSPQANTEAFFGQGTRLTVV.

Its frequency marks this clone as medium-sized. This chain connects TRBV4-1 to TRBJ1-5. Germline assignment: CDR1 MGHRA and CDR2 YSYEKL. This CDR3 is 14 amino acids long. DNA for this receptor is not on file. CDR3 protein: CASSQGRGNQPQHF.

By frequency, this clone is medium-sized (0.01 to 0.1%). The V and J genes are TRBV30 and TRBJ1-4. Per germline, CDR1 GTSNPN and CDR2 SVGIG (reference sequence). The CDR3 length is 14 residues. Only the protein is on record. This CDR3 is CAWNTGSHNEKLFF.

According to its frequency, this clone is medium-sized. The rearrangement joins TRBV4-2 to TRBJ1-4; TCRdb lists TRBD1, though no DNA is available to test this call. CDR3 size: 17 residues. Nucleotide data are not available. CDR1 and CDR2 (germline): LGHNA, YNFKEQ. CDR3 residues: CASSPEGQGATNEKLFF.